These 2 T cell receptor beta chains were all obtained from the same sample, sequenced in a study of CXCR3-negative and CXCR3-positive naive CD8 T cells. Notes on the study in general: When CXCR3-positive naive cells were set against CXCR3-negative naive cells, the former had more hydrophobic TRB CDR3s.

UMI labels and 5' RACE were used to prepare the TRB cDNA libraries. TCRdb reprocessed the 5' RACE reads and keeps a single row for each CDR3 protein, giving no DNA. The data include some 120,000 distinct CDR3 sequences; the top ten clones carry about 0.35%. For these receptors, no antigen is known. Sample: naive CXCR3+ CD8+ T cells from blood. The subset here: CD45RO-CCR7+CD27+CD95- naive CD8+ T cells expressing CXCR3 (TNR3+). The receptors shown here come from a human donor in good health. Some clones in this sample may be carry-over from other donors' samples.

The chain employs TRBV28 and TRBJ2-5; TCRdb designates TRBD1, a call that cannot be tested without DNA. Germline V lookup: CDR1 MDHEN, CDR2 SYDVKM. The CDR3 covers 15 residues. This CDR3 reads CASSLFGQGVETQYF.

This chain connects TRBV28 to TRBJ2-3; TCRdb designates TRBD1, a call that cannot be tested without DNA. The CDR3 consists of 14 residues. Germline loops: CDR1 MDHEN, CDR2 SYDVKM. CDR3 sequence reads: CASSSGTSTDTQYF.